This T cell receptor (beta chain) was identified during a study of CD8+ T cells in alopecia areata. RNA extraction and reverse transcription yielded cDNA as sequencing template. Libraries were prepared by immunoSEQ multiplex PCR; TCRdb keeps only in-frame clonotypes and omits some of them. This sample yields about 180,000 clones, of which roughly half are seen a single time; 9.5% to 13% belongs to the top ten. Study results and limitations: Given one nonresponder, whether baseline CD8+ expansion relates to response remains uncertain.

Sample treatment: oral pan-JAK inhibitor, 5-10 mg twice daily. The study team obtained lesional scalp punch biopsies and peripheral blood from alopecia areata patients. As concerns this clone: No antigen is known for it.

Trimming took 0 bases from V and 1 from J, leaving 12 bases between them. The CDR3 spans 16 residues. Germline V lookup: CDR1 LNHNV, CDR2 YYDKDF (reference sequence). The chain recombines TRBV15 with TRBJ2-5, with D perhaps TRBD1 or TRBD2 (5 bases each). The sequence was obtained from a human donor with alopecia areata. The source was CD8+ T cells sorted from blood, collected at week 52, from a patient treated with tofacitinib. CDR3 in amino acids: CATSRDIRGGQETQYF. CDR3 in DNA: TGTGCCACCAGCAGAGATATTCGTGGGGGCCAAGAGACCCAGTACTTC. Supplemented by reference TRBV15 and TRBJ2-5, the full variable domain reads DAMVIQNPRYQVTQFGKPVTLSCSQTLNHNVMYWYQQKSSQAPKLLFHYYDKDFNNEADTPDNFQSRRPNTSFCFLDIRSPGLGDTAMYLCATSRDIRGGQETQYFGPGTRLLVL.